This T cell receptor (beta chain) originates from a study of patients and donors after allogeneic stem cell transplantation. Using its own MiXCR run on the RT-PCR reads, TCRdb lists one record per CDR3 protein. The profile shows about 960,000 distinct CDR3 sequences, around 17% of them singletons. Germline CDR1 is MNHNS and CDR2 is SASEGT. The CDR3 has 19 residues. V gave up 1 base and J gave up 1 base; unmatched junction bases: 10. The TCR sequence derives from a human donor who was either an allogeneic HSCT recipient or a stem cell or donor lymphocyte infusion donor (not recorded which). It is not recorded whose cells these are; they may come from a transplant donor. The sequenced sample consisted of blood, either unsorted or a sorted T cell fraction (not recorded which). The genes are TRBV6-1 and TRBJ2-1; 10 positions match TRBD2. The CDR3 sequence is CASSEDWASGRVSYNEQFF. The CDR3 DNA is TGTGCCAGCAGTGAAGATTGGGCTAGCGGGAGAGTATCCTACAATGAGCAGTTCTTC.